This T cell receptor beta chain stems from a study of vaccination and CD4 T cells after COVID-19 (dated by TCRdb to between 2021 and 2024). Regarding the complete study: Every convalescent patient had a positive nasal swab PCR test for SARS-CoV-2, with mild disease in 8 to 10 patients and severe disease in one. In the convalescent cohort there were six males and four females, among whom were two Hispanic individuals, seven Caucasians, two Asians and one multiracial person. Participants received two doses of either the Pfizer-BioNTech BNT162b2 vaccine (n=8) or the Moderna mRNA-1273 vaccine (n=2). Post-COVID blood samples were collected from convalescent patients a median of around 96 days after diagnosis, with a range of about 35 to 161 days. Post-vaccine blood samples were obtained a median of about 72 days after the second vaccine dose, with a range of roughly 12 to 250 days. Overlapping spike peptide pools from SARS-CoV-2 and from the common cold coronaviruses HCoV-NL63, HCoV-OC43 and HCoV-229E were used as culture stimuli. As controls, cultures received a CEFX viral epitope pool (the positive control), an HIV-1 Nef peptide pool (the negative control), or no peptide at all. In under twelve COVID-19 convalescent patients and a handful of infection-naive healthy vaccine recipients, researchers compared the spike-specific CD4+ TCR repertoire from before mRNA vaccination with the repertoire from after. Results and caveats for the whole study, not just this receptor: Of the vaccine-specific clones in convalescent patients, 304 of 307, or nearly all, reacted only to SARS-CoV-2 spike and did not cross-react with common cold coronaviruses. The number of convalescent patients in the study was relatively small, and the study did not examine early timepoints following natural infection. Among convalescent patients, a median roughly 90% of the SARS-CoV-2-reactive clones seen after vaccination appeared only after vaccination, which suggests priming specific to the vaccine. Although the median number of SARS-CoV-2-reactive clonotypes went up from roughly 20 after infection to 30 to 45 after vaccination, the increase was not significant.

Here V drops 7 bases and J drops 6 bases, and the junction holds 8 bases not matched to any gene. The CDR3 sequence holds 13 residues, the cysteine and phenylalanine included. The kept DNA is CDR3 alone, 39 bases in frame from the first base. Per the germline V gene, MNHNS is the CDR1 and SASEGT is the CDR2. This sample's treatment or condition label indicates: approximately nine-day PBMC culture with coronavirus spike peptide pools or control peptides (ViraFEST assay). The ViraFEST assay was used in the study, in which antigen-specific T cells were expanded with peptide pools and expanded clonotypes were subsequently identified by TCR sequencing. The convalescent patients' positive SARS-CoV-2 PCR tests were from March to December 2020, which was before the Alpha, Beta and Delta variants emerged in the United States. Each well held about 2.2 million PBMCs cultured in IMDM containing approximately 5.3% human AB serum and around 10 IU/ml IL-2, with about 9.4 ug/ml peptide pools added. On days 3 and 7, half of the culture medium was replaced with fresh IL-2-containing medium. Once the cells had been in culture for over nine days, the EasySep CD4+ T cell isolation kit was used to isolate CD4+ T cells by negative selection. PBMCs were separated from whole blood using Ficoll-Paque Plus gradient centrifugation and then either used fresh or cryopreserved at -140C. Triplicate wells were generally used for each culture condition.

The library was produced with PCR. DNA from cultured CD4+ T cells underwent TCR sequencing with the Oncomine TCR Beta short-read assay at the Johns Hopkins FTIC core. The QIAamp micro DNA kit was used to extract genomic DNA from the cultured CD4+ T cells. Oncomine TCR Beta libraries from cultured CD4+ T cells were pooled with unique dual indexes and sequenced on an Illumina iSeq 100. As for the original processing: Non-productive sequences were removed, and CDR3s not starting with C, not ending with F or W, or shorter than 7 amino acids were discarded. The MANAFEST web application identified antigen-specific clonotypes by comparing peptide-stimulated wells against reference wells and other culture wells. For a clone to be called positive, the clone needed an FDR below 0.05, an odds ratio above 5, and a productive frequency above 0.1% in at least two of three replicate wells. A clonotype was classed as cross-reactive if the clonotype showed significant expansion both in SARS-CoV-2 spike wells and in at least one common cold coronavirus spike condition. CDR3 homology was assessed with Levenshtein distances (stringdist) and unrooted phylogenetic trees (ape) in R version 3.6.1. TCRdb reprocessed the public reads (quality trimming at Q25 with fastp, clone calling with MiXCR) and kept in-frame beta chains. Every distinct CDR3 protein forms one entry, paired with its most common genes and DNA. TCRdb's processing, not the authors' own work, is the source of the V and J calls. In all, the sample holds a few thousand distinct CDR3 sequences, and about two fifths of those were seen once. The top ten hold 11% of the sample.

In this sample, this clonotype turned up a few times. Its antigen remains undetermined. Base qualities are missing; no much larger clone stands one base away. The chain is made from TRBV6-1 and TRBJ2-7; 8 central nucleotides agree with TRBD1. This TCR was sampled from a human donor who had recovered from COVID-19. The sample consisted of CD4+ T cells from blood, cultured in vitro. This receptor carries the CDR3 CASMVAGGSEQYF. Here is the DNA: TGTGCCAGCATGGTGGCAGGGGGCTCCGAGCAGTACTTC.